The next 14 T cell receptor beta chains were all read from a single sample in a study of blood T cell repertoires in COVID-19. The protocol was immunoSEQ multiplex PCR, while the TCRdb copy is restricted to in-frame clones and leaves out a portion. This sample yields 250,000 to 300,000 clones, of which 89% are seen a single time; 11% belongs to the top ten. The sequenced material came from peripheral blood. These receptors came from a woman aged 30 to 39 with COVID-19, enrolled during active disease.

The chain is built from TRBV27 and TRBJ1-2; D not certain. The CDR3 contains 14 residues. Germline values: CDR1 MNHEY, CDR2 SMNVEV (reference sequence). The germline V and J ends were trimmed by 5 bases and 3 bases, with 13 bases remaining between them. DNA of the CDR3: TGTGCCAGCAGTCCTATACCCCCCTACTATGGCTACACCTTC. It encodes CASSPIPPYYGYTF.

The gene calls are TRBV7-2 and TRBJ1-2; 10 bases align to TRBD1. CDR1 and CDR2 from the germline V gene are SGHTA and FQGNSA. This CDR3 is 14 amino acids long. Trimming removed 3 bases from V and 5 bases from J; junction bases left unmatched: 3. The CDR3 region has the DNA TGTGCCAGCAGCTTCGGGACAGGGGAATATGGCTACACCTTC. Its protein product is CASSFGTGEYGYTF. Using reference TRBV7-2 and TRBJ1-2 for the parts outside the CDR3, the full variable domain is GAGVSQSPSNKVTEKGKDVELRCDPISGHTALYWYRQSLGQGLEFLIYFQGNSAPDKSGLPSDRFSAERTGGSVSTLTIQRTQQEDSAVYLCASSFGTGEYGYTFGSGTRLTVV.

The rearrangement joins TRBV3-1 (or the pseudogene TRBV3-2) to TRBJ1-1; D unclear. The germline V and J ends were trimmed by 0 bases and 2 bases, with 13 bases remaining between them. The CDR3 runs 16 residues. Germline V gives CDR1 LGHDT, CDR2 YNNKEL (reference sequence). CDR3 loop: CASSQEAYHANTEAFF. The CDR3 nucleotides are TGTGCCAGCAGCCAAGAAGCCTACCACGCAAACACTGAAGCTTTCTTT.

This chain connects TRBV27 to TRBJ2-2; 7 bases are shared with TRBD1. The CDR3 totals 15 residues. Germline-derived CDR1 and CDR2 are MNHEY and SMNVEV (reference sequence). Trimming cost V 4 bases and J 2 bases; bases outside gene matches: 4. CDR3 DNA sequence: TGTGCCAGCAGTTACGGACAGGCTAACACCGGGGAGCTGTTTTTT. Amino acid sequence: CASSYGQANTGELFF.

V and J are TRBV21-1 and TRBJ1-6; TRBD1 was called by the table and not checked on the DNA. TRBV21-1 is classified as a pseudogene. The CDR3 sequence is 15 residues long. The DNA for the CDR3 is TGTGCCAGCAGCACCTTCGACAGGGGAGAGGCACCCCTCCACTTT. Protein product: CASSTFDRGEAPLHF.

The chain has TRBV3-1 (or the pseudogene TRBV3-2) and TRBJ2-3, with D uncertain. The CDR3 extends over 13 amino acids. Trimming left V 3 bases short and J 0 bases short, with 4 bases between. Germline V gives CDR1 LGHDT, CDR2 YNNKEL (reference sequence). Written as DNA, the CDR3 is TGTGCCAGCAGCCACGTTAGCACAGATACGCAGTATTTT. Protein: CASSHVSTDTQYF.

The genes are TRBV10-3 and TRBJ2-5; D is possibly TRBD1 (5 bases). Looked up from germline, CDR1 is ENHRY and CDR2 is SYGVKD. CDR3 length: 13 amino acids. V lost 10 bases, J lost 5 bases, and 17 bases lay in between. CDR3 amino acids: CATSSGMRETQYF. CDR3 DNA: TGTGCCACGTCATCAGGGATGCGGGAGACCCAGTACTTC.

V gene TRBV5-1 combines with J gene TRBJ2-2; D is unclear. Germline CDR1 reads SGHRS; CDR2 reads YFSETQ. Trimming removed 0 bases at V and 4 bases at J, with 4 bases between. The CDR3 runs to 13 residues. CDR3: CASSLALTGELFF. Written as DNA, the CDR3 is TGCGCCAGCAGCTTGGCCCTCACCGGGGAGCTGTTTTTT.

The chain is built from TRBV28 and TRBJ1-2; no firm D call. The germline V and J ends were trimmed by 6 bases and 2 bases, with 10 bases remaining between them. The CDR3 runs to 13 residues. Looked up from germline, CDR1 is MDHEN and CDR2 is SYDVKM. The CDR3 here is CASSPERNYGYTF. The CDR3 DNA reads TGTGCCAGCAGCCCCGAGAGAAACTATGGCTACACCTTC.

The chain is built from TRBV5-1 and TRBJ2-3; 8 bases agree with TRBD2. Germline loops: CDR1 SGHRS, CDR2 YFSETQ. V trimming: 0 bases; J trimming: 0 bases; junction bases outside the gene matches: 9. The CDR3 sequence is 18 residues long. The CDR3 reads CASSLGGGGHYSTDTQYF. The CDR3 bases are TGCGCCAGCAGCTTGGGTGGCGGGGGGCATTACAGCACAGATACGCAGTATTTT.

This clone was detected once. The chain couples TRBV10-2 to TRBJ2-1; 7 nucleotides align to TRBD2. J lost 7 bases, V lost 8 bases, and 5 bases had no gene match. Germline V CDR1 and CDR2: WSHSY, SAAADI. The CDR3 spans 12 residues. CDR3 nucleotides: TGCGCCAGCCGACTAGCCCAGAATGAGCAGTTCTTC. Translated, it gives CASRLAQNEQFF.

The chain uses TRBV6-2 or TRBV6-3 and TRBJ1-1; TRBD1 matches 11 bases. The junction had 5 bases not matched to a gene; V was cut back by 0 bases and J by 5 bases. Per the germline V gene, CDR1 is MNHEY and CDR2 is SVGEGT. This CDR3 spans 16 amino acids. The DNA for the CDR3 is TGTGCCAGCAGTTACTCTCGGACAGGGGGCTGGACTGAAGCTTTCTTT. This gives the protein CASSYSRTGGWTEAFF.

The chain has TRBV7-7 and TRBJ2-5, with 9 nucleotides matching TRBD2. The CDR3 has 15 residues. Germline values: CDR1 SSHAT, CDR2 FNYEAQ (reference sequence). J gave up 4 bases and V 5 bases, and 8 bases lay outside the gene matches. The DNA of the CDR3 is TGTGCCAGCAGCCATAGCGGGGGCCGCGGAGAGACCCAGTACTTC. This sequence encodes CASSHSGGRGETQYF.

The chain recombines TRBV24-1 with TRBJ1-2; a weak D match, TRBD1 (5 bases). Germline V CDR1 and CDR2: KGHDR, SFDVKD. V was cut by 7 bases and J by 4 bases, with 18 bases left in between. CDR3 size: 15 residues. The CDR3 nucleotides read TGTGCCACCAGCCATAGGGCAGGGAATCTCTATGGCTACACCTTC. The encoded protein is CATSHRAGNLYGYTF.